The clone carrying this TCR beta chain has a handful of counts. Its antigen is unknown. The CDR3 runs to 13 residues. V lost 0 bases to trimming and J lost 8 bases, with 10 bases between them. Germline lookup yields CDR1 MGHRA and CDR2 YSYEKL. The data belong to a study of early T cells in non-severe SARS-CoV-2 infection. Study in general: Unpaired chains resulted from sequencing bulk RNA of unsorted whole blood. Notes on the study in general: Matching against VDJdb likely underestimated virus-specific expansions, favoring anti-spike CD8.

Each single cDNA molecule received a unique molecular identifier. TCRdb re-analysed the 5' RACE reads in MiXCR, keeping a single row per CDR3 protein. The data show 70,000 to 95,000 distinct CDR3 sequences, approximately 15% seen once. The sequencing input was whole blood. This TCR came from an adult who was a healthcare worker with PCR-confirmed SARS-CoV-2 infection or an uninfected control (not recorded which). This chain joins TRBV4-1 and TRBJ1-2; D is unclear. CDR3 nucleotide sequence: TGCGCCAGCAGCCAAGATGTCCGCGTCGGCTACACCTTC. Translation: CASSQDVRVGYTF.